This T cell receptor (beta chain) was observed in a study of blood T cells in healthy people across ages. For the study at large: About one barcoded beta molecule was captured per two T cells (by template switching).

The use of a sample-barcoded 5' primer and a J-beta primer mix characterized a second PCR of roughly 7 to 11 cycles. TCRdb itself ran the 5' RACE reads through MiXCR, one entry per CDR3 protein. Here the sample spans fewer than 750,000 distinct CDR3 sequences, roughly half being singletons. Whole-study results and caveats: Roughly linearly, TCR beta diversity per million T cells fell as age increased. No conclusive comparison of naive versus antigen-experienced cells was possible with unsorted PBMCs.

After removal of 6 bases from V and 0 bases from J, the junction contained 4 bases not matched to a gene. The CDR3 length is 16 residues. The V gene's germline CDR1 is SGHTA and CDR2 FQGNSA. Per-sample PBMC isolation yielded at least 6 million cells. This clonotype showed up just a few times. Its specificity is unknown. The chain carries TRBV7-2 and TRBJ2-6; 8 bases align to TRBD1. The clonotype was recovered from a woman older than 75 in good health. The sequenced material came from blood. This CDR3 reads CASSRQGSSGANVLTF. The CDR3 bases are TGTGCCAGCAGTAGACAGGGGAGCTCTGGGGCCAACGTCCTGACTTTC. Based on the CDR3 plus reference TRBV7-2 and TRBJ2-6, the full variable domain is GAGVSQSPSNKVTEKGKDVELRCDPISGHTALYWYRQSLGQGLEFLIYFQGNSAPDKSGLPSDRFSAERTGGSVSTLTIQRTQQEDSAVYLCASSRQGSSGANVLTFGAGSRLTVL.